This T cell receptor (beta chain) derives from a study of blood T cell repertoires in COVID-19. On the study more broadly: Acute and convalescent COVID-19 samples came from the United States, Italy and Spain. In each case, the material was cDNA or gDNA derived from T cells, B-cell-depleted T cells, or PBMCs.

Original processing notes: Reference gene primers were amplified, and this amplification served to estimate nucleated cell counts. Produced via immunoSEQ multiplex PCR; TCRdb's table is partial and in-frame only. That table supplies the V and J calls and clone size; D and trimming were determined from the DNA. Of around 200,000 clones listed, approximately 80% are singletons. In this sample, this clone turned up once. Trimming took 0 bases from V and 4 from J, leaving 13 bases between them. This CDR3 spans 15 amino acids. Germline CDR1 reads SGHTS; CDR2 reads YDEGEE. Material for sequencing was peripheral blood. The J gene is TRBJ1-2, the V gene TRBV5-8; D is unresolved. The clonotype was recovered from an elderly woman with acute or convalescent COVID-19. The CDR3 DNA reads TGTGCCAGCAGCTTGGAAGTCTCCGGAGGCTATGGCTACACCTTC. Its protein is CASSLEVSGGYGYTF.